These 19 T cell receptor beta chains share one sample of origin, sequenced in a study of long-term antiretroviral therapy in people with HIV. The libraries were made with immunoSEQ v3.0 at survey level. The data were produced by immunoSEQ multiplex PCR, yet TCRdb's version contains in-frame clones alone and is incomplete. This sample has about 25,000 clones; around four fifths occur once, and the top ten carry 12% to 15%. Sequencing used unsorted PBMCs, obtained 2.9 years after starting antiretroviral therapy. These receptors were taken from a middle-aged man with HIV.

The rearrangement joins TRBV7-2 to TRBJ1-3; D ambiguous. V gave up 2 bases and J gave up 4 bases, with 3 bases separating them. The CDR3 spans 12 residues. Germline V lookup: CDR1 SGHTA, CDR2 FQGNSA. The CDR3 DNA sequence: TGTGCCAGCAGCTTAACAGGAAACACCATATATTTT. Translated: CASSLTGNTIYF.

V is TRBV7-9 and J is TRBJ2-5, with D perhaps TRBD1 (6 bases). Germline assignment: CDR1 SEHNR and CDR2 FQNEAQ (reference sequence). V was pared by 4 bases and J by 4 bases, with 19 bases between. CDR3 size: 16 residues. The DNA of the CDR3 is TGTGCCAGCAGCTCGTTCAGGGGTCGGGGAGTAGAGACCCAGTACTTC. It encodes CASSSFRGRGVETQYF.

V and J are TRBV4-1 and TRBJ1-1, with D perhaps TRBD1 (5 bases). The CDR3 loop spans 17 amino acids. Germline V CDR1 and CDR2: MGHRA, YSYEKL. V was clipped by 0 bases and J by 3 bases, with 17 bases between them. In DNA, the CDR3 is TGCGCCAGCAGCCAAGATCGCATAACCCGGGGGGACACTGAAGCTTTCTTT. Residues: CASSQDRITRGDTEAFF.

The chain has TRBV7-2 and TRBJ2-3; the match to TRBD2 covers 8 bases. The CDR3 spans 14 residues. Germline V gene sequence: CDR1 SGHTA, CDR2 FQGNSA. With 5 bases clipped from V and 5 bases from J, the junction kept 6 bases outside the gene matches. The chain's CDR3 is CASSPGLVVDTQYF. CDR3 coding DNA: TGTGCCAGCAGCCCGGGACTAGTGGTAGATACGCAGTATTTT. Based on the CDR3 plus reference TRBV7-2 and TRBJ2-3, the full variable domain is GAGVSQSPSNKVTEKGKDVELRCDPISGHTALYWYRQSLGQGLEFLIYFQGNSAPDKSGLPSDRFSAERTGGSVSTLTIQRTQQEDSAVYLCASSPGLVVDTQYFGPGTRLTVL.

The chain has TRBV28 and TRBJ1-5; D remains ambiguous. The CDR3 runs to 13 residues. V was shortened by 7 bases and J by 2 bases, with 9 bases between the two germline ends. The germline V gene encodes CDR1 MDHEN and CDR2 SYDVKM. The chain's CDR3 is CASTLKGNQPQHF. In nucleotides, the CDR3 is TGTGCCAGCACCCTTAAGGGCAATCAGCCCCAGCATTTT.

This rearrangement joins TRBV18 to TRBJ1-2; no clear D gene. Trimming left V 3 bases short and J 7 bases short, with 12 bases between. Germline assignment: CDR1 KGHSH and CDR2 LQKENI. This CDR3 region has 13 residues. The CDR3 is CASSPWEDTGYTF. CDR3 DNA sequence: TGTGCCAGCTCACCGTGGGAAGACACTGGCTACACCTTC.

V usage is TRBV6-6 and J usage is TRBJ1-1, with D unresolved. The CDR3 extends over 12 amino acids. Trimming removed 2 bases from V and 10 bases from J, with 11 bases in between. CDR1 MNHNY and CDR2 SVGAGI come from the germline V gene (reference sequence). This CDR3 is CASSYPTLGAFF. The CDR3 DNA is TGTGCCAGCAGTTACCCGACACTGGGAGCTTTCTTT.

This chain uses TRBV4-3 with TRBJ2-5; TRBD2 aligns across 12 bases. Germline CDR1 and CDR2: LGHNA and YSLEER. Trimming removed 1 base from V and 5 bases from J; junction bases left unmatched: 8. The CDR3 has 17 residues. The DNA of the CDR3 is TGCGCCAGCAGCCAAGGACTAGCGGGGGAAGTAGGGGAGACCCAGTACTTC. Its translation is CASSQGLAGEVGETQYF.

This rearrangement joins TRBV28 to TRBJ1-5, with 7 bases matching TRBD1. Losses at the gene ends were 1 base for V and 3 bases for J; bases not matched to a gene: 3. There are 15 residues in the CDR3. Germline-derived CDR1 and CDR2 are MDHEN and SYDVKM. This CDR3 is CASSLLGQSNQPQHF. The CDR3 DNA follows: TGTGCCAGCAGTTTATTGGGACAGTCCAATCAGCCCCAGCATTTT.

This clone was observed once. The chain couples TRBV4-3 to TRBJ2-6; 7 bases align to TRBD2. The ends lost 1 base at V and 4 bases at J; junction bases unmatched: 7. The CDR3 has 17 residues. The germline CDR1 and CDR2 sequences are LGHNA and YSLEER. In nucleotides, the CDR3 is TGCGCCAGCAGCCAAGGGGGGGGTTTAAGCGGGGCCAACGTCCTGACTTTC. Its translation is CASSQGGGLSGANVLTF.

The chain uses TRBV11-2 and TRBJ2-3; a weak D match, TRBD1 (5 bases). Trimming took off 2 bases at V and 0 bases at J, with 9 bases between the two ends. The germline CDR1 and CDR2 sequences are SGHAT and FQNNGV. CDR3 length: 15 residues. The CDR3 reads CASSLRGTSTDTQYF. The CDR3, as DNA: TGTGCCAGCAGCTTAAGGGGAACTAGCACAGATACGCAGTATTTT.

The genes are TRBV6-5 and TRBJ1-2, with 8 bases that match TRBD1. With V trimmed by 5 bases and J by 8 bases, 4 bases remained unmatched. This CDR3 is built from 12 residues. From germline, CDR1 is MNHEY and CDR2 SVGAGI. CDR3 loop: CASSGRQGGYTF. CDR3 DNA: TGTGCCAGCAGTGGAAGACAGGGGGGCTACACCTTC.

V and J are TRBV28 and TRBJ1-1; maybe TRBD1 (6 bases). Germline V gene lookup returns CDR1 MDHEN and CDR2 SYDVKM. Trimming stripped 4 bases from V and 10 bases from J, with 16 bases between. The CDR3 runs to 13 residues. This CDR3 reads CASSSGGQIGAFF. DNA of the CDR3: TGTGCCAGCAGTTCGGGCGGACAGATAGGAGCTTTCTTT. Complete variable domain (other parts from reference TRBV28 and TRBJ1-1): DVKVTQSSRYLVKRTGEKVFLECVQDMDHENMFWYRQDPGLGLRLIYFSYDVKMKEKGDIPEGYSVSREKKERFSLILESASTNQTSMYLCASSSGGQIGAFFGQGTRLTVV.

CDR3 nucleotides: TGCGCCAGCAGCCCCTACAGGGGCACATCCTACGAGCAGTACTTC. This sequence encodes CASSPYRGTSYEQYF. The chain carries TRBV4-3 and TRBJ2-7; 7 bases agree with TRBD1. CDR3 length: 15 residues. The V segment lost 4 bases and the J segment 1 base; nucleotides outside the gene matches: 7. Germline V lookup: CDR1 LGHNA, CDR2 YSLEER.

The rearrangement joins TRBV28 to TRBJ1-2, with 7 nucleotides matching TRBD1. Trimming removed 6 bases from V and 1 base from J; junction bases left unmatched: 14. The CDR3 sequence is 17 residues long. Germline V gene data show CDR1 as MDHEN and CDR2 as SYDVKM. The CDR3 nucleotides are TGTGCCAGCAGCCGCTCGGGACAGAATTACGTTAACTATGGCTACACCTTC. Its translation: CASSRSGQNYVNYGYTF.

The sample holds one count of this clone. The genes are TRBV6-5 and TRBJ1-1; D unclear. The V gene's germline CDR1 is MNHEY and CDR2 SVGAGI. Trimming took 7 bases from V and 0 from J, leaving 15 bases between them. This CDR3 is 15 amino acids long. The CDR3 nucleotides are TGTGCCAGCACATTGACGGCGGGGATGAACACTGAAGCTTTCTTT. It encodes CASTLTAGMNTEAFF.

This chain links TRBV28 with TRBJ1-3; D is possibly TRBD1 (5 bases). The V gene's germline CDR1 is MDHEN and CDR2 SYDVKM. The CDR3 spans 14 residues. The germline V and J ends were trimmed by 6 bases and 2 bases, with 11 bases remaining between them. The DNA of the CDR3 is TGTGCCAGCAGCCGCCGGGGGACTGGAAACACCATATATTTT. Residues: CASSRRGTGNTIYF.

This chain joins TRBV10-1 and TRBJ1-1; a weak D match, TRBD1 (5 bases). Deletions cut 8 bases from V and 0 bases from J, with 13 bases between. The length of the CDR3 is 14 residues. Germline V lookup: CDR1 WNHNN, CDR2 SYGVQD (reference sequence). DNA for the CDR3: TGCGCCAGCCTTCTCCGCAGGGTGAACACTGAAGCTTTCTTT. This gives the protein CASLLRRVNTEAFF.

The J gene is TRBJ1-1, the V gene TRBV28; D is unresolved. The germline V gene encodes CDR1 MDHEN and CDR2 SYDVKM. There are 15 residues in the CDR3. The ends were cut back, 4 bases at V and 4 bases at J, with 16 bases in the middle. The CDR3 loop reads CASSSVTRFPTEAFF. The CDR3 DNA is TGTGCCAGCAGTTCCGTGACCCGCTTCCCCACTGAAGCTTTCTTT.